This T cell receptor (beta chain) was recovered during a study of blood T cell repertoires in COVID-19. Study summary: Acute and convalescent COVID-19 specimens originated in the United States, Italy and Spain. Sources were T cells, B-cell-depleted T cells, or PBMCs; the material itself was cDNA or gDNA.

CDR1 SEHNR and CDR2 FQNEAQ come from the germline V gene (reference sequence). V lost 2 bases, J lost 8 bases, and 6 bases stayed unmatched. The CDR3 totals 15 residues. The method was immunoSEQ multiplex PCR; TCRdb's version includes in-frame clones alone and lacks a portion of them. The repertoire holds more than 300,000 clones, with approximately 82% as singletons. The sample consisted of peripheral blood. This chain uses TRBV7-9 with TRBJ2-1; 10 positions match TRBD1. The receptor comes from a woman aged 50 to 65 with acute or convalescent COVID-19. CDR3 residues: CASSLSGTGVHEQFF. The DNA for the CDR3 is TGTGCCAGCAGCTTATCCGGGACAGGGGTTCATGAGCAGTTCTTC.